What follows are 18 T cell receptor beta chains derived from one specimen sequenced in a study of identical twins. TCRdb reprocessed the 5' RACE reads via MiXCR and lists one record per CDR3 protein. This sample has around 160,000 distinct CDR3 sequences, with around 3.5% found just once. The sample consisted of memory T cells sorted from blood. The receptor set was obtained from a man younger than 35 in good health.

This clonotype has ten or more counts. This chain connects TRBV7-3 to TRBJ2-3, with TRBD1 identical over 10 bases. V was clipped by 5 bases and J by 4 bases; unmatched bases: 3. The CDR3 runs 14 residues. CDR1 SGHTA and CDR2 FQGTGA come from the germline V gene. The CDR3 here is CASSTTGGSDTQYF. DNA of the CDR3: TGTGCCAGCAGCACGACAGGGGGCTCAGATACGCAGTATTTT.

In this sample, this clonotype turned up many times. The J gene is TRBJ2-7, the V gene TRBV16; no clear D gene. This CDR3 spans 11 amino acids. Trimming took off 0 bases at V and 8 bases at J, with 5 bases between the two ends. Germline V gives CDR1 KGHSY, CDR2 FQNENV. In DNA form, the CDR3 reads TGTGCCAGCAGCCAATCTTCCAAGCAGTACTTC. Translation gives CASSQSSKQYF.

This clonotype was observed at least ten times. The chain joins TRBV29-1 to TRBJ2-1, with TRBD2 as a possible D gene (7 bases). The V end was cut by 7 bases, the J end by 1 base, with 17 bases between. The CDR3 totals 15 residues. Germline V gene data show CDR1 as SQVTM and CDR2 as ANQGSEA. CDR3 in amino acids: CSGRAGGLSYNEQFF. The CDR3 region has the DNA TGCAGCGGCCGAGCCGGGGGGCTTTCCTACAATGAGCAGTTCTTC.

This clonotype was observed many times. The chain couples TRBV29-1 to TRBJ2-1; D gene ambiguous. Trimming left V 7 bases short and J 1 base short, with 2 bases between. Germline CDR1 SQVTM, CDR2 ANQGSEA. The CDR3 totals 10 residues. The CDR3 DNA sequence: TGCAGCGGATCCTACAATGAGCAGTTCTTC. Translation gives CSGSYNEQFF.

This clonotype occurred many times. V usage is TRBV4-3 and J usage is TRBJ1-3; no reliable D call. This CDR3 is built from 15 residues. Germline V gives CDR1 LGHNA, CDR2 YSLEER. V was cut by 3 bases and J by 4 bases, with 13 bases left in between. In DNA form, the CDR3 reads TGCGCCAGCAGCCAGCTCGGAGGTCTCGGAAACACCATATATTTT. This translates into CASSQLGGLGNTIYF.

This clonotype came up many times. The chain combines TRBV28 with TRBJ1-2; 7 bases are shared with TRBD1. Germline V gene sequence: CDR1 MDHEN, CDR2 SYDVKM. The CDR3 runs to 12 residues. V gave up 8 bases and J gave up 2 bases; unmatched junction bases: 2. CDR3 sequence (DNA): TGTGCCAGCGTGACAGGGAACTATGGCTACACCTTC. Translation: CASVTGNYGYTF.

In this sample, this clonotype turned up many times. The chain carries TRBV5-4 and TRBJ2-2; 15 bases agree with TRBD2. This CDR3 comprises 19 residues. Losses at the gene ends were 2 bases for V and 9 bases for J; bases not matched to a gene: 14. Germline V lookup: CDR1 SGHNT, CDR2 YYREEE (reference sequence). The CDR3 DNA is TGTGCCAGCAGCTTAGGACCCGGGACTAGCGGGAGGCTCCGACGGGAGCTGTTTTTT. As protein: CASSLGPGTSGRLRRELFF.

The chain joins TRBV5-6 to TRBJ2-1, with D possibly matching TRBD2 (6 bases). The CDR3 is 13 residues long. V gave up 4 bases and J gave up 7 bases, with 12 bases separating them. CDR1 is SGHDT, CDR2 YYEEEE, per germline. CDR3 sequence reads: CASSPGTLNEQFF. Written as DNA, the CDR3 is TGTGCCAGCAGCCCGGGGACTTTAAATGAGCAGTTCTTC.

The CDR3 coding sequence is TGTGCCAGCAGCATCAAGGGACCAGTCTACGAGCAGTACGTC. This sequence encodes CASSIKGPVYEQYV. This chain links TRBV5-4 with TRBJ2-7; D is tentatively TRBD1 or TRBD2 (5 bases each). The CDR3 sequence is 14 residues long. V lost 4 bases to trimming and J lost 3 bases, with 14 bases between them. Germline V CDR1 and CDR2: SGHNT, YYREEE (reference sequence).

This clonotype was detected many times. The genes are TRBV29-1 and TRBJ2-1, with 9 bases matching TRBD2. The J segment lost 4 bases and the V segment lost 1 base, leaving 8 bases of the junction unmatched. CDR3 length: 16 amino acids. The germline V gene encodes CDR1 SQVTM and CDR2 ANQGSEA. CDR3 amino acids: CSVEGLAGKPYNEQFF. The CDR3 nucleotides read TGCAGCGTTGAAGGGCTAGCGGGAAAACCTTACAATGAGCAGTTCTTC.

This clonotype showed up many times. The rearrangement links TRBV28 to TRBJ1-5; D might be TRBD1 (6 bases). CDR1 MDHEN and CDR2 SYDVKM come from the germline V gene. V was clipped by 5 bases and J by 0 bases, with 20 bases between them. This CDR3 has 18 amino acids. DNA for the CDR3: TGTGCCAGCAGTATCACCTCCGGGACAAGGTATAGCAATCAGCCCCAGCATTTT. Protein: CASSITSGTRYSNQPQHF.

CDR3 loop: CASADRLAGGETQYF. The CDR3 nucleotides are TGTGCCAGCGCGGATAGACTAGCGGGAGGAGAGACCCAGTACTTC. V gene TRBV6-2 or TRBV6-3 combines with J gene TRBJ2-5; the match to TRBD2 covers 13 bases. The CDR3 has 15 amino acids. Trimming cost V 8 bases and J 4 bases; bases outside gene matches: 7. CDR1 and CDR2 from the germline V gene are MNHEY and SVGEGT.

This clonotype was recorded many times. The J gene is TRBJ2-2, the V gene TRBV4-1, with D unresolved. V was clipped by 1 base and J by 3 bases, with 9 bases between them. The germline gives CDR1 MGHRA, CDR2 YSYEKL. The CDR3 is made up of 15 amino acids. The CDR3 region is CASSQGADYTGELFF. DNA for the CDR3: TGCGCCAGCAGCCAAGGGGCAGATTACACCGGGGAGCTGTTTTTT.

At least ten counts were recorded for this clonotype. The V call is TRBV20-1, the J call TRBJ2-5, with D possibly matching TRBD1 (6 bases). The CDR3 has 15 amino acids. Trimming cost V 0 bases and J 5 bases, with 16 bases left between them. CDR1 and CDR2 (germline): DFQATT, SNEGSKA (reference sequence). This CDR3 is CSARDPQGYAETQYF. DNA of the CDR3: TGCAGTGCTAGAGACCCACAGGGTTATGCGGAGACCCAGTACTTC.

This clonotype was counted ten times or more. The chain is built from TRBV7-8 and TRBJ2-7; 8 bases fit TRBD2. Germline V gene data show CDR1 as SGHVS and CDR2 as FQNEAQ. This CDR3 has 17 amino acids. V trimming: 5 bases; J trimming: 1 base; junction bases outside the gene matches: 13. The CDR3 spells CASSRGPGGLVSYEQYV. The DNA for the CDR3 is TGTGCCAGCAGCCGGGGCCCGGGAGGGCTGGTATCCTACGAGCAGTACGTC.

This clonotype was seen ten or more times. V usage is TRBV11-2 and J usage is TRBJ2-1; 9 bases agree with TRBD2. Trimming took 8 bases from V and 7 from J; bases not matched to a gene: 18. Per germline, CDR1 SGHAT and CDR2 FQNNGV. The CDR3 totals 17 residues. The CDR3 loop is CASGLATSGYVRNEQFF. Written as DNA, the CDR3 is TGTGCCAGCGGCCTGGCGACTAGCGGCTACGTACGGAATGAGCAGTTCTTC.

The table lists this clonotype with many counts. The chain employs TRBV4-1 and TRBJ2-7; no reliable D call. Trimming cost V 1 base and J 0 bases, with 10 bases left between them. Per the germline V gene, CDR1 is MGHRA and CDR2 is YSYEKL. This CDR3 has 15 residues. In nucleotides, the CDR3 is TGCGCCAGCAGCCAAGGTCTAGGTCGCTCCTACGAGCAGTACGTC. Amino acids: CASSQGLGRSYEQYV.

This clonotype has at least ten counts. This chain joins TRBV6-5 and TRBJ2-1; D gene unclear. The CDR3 extends over 11 amino acids. Trimming stripped 6 bases from V and 10 bases from J, with 10 bases between. From germline, CDR1 is MNHEY and CDR2 SVGAGI. The CDR3 reads CASSKYSEQFF. The CDR3 DNA sequence: TGTGCCAGCAGCAAATACTCGGAGCAGTTCTTC.